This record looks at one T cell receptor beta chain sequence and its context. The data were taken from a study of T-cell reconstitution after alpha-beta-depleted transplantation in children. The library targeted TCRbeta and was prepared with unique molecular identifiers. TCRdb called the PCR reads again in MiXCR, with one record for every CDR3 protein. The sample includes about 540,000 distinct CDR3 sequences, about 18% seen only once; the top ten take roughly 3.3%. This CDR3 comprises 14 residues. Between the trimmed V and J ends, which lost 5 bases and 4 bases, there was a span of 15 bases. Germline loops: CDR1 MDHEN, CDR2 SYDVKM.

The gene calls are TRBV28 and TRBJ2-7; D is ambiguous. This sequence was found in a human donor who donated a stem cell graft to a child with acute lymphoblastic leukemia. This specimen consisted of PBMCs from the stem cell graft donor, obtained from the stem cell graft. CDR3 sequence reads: CASSRPNSLYEQYF. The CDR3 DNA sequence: TGTGCCAGCAGTCGCCCCAATAGTCTTTACGAGCAGTACTTC.